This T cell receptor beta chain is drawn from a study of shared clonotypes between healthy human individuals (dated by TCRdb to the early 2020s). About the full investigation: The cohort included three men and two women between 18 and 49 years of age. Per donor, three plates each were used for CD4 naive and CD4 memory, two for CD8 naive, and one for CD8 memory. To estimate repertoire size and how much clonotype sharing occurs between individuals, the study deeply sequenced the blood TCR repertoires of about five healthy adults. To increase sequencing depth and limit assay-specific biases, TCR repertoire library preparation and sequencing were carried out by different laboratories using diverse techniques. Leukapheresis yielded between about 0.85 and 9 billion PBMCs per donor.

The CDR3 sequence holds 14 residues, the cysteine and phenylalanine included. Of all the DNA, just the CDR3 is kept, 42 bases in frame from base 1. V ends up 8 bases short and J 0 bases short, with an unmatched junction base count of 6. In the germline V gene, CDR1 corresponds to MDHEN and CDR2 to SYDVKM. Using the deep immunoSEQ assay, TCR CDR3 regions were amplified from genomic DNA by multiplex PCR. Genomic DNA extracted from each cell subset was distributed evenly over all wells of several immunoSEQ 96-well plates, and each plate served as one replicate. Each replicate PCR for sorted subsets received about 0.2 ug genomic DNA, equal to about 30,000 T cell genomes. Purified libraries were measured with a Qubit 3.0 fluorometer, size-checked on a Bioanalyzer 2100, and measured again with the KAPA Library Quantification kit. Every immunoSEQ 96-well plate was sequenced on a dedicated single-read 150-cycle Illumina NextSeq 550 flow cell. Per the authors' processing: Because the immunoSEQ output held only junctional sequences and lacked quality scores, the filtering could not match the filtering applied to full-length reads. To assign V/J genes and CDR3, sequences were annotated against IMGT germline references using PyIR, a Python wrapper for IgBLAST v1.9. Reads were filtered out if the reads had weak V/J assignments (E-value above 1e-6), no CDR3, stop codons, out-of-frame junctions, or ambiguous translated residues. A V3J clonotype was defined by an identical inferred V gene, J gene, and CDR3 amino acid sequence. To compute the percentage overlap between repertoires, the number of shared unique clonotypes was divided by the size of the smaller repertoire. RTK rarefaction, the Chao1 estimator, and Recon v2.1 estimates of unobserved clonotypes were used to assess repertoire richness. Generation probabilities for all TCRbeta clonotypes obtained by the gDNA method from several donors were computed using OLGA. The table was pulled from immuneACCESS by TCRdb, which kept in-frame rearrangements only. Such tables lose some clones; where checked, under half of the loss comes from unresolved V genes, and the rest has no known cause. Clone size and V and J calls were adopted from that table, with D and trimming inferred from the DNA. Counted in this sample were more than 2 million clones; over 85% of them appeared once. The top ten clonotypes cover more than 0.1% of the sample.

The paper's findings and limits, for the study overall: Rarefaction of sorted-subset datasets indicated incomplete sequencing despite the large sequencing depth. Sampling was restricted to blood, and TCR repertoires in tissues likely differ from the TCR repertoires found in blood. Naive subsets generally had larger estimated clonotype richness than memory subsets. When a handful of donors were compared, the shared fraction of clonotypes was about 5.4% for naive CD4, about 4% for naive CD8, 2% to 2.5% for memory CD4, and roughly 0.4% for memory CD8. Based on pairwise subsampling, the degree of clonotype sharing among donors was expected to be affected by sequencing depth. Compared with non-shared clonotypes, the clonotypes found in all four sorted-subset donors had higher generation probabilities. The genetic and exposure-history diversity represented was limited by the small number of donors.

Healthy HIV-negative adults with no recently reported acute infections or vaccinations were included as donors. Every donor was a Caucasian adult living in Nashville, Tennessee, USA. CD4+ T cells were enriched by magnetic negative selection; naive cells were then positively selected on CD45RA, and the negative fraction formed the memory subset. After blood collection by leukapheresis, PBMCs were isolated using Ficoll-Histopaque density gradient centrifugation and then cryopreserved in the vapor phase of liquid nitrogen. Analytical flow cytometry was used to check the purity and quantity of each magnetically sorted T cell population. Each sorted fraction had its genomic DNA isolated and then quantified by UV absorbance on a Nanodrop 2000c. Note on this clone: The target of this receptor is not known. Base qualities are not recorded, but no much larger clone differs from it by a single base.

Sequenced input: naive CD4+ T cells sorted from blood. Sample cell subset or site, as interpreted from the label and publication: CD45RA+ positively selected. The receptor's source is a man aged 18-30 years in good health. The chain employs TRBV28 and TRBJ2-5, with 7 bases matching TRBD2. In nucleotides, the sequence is TGTGCCAGCCGAACCGGGACTAACCAAGAGACCCAGTACTTC. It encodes CASRTGTNQETQYF.